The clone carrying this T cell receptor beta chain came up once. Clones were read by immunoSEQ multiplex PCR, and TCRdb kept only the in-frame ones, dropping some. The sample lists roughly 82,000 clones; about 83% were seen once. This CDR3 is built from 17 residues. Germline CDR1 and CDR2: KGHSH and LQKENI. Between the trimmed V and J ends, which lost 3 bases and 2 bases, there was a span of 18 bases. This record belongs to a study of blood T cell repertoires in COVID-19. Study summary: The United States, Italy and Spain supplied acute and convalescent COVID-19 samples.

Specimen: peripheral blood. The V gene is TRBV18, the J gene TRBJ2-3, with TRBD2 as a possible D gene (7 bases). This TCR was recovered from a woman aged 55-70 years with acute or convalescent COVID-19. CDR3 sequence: CASSPFDLGGATDTQYF. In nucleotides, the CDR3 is TGTGCCAGCTCACCGTTTGATTTGGGGGGGGCCACAGATACGCAGTATTTT.